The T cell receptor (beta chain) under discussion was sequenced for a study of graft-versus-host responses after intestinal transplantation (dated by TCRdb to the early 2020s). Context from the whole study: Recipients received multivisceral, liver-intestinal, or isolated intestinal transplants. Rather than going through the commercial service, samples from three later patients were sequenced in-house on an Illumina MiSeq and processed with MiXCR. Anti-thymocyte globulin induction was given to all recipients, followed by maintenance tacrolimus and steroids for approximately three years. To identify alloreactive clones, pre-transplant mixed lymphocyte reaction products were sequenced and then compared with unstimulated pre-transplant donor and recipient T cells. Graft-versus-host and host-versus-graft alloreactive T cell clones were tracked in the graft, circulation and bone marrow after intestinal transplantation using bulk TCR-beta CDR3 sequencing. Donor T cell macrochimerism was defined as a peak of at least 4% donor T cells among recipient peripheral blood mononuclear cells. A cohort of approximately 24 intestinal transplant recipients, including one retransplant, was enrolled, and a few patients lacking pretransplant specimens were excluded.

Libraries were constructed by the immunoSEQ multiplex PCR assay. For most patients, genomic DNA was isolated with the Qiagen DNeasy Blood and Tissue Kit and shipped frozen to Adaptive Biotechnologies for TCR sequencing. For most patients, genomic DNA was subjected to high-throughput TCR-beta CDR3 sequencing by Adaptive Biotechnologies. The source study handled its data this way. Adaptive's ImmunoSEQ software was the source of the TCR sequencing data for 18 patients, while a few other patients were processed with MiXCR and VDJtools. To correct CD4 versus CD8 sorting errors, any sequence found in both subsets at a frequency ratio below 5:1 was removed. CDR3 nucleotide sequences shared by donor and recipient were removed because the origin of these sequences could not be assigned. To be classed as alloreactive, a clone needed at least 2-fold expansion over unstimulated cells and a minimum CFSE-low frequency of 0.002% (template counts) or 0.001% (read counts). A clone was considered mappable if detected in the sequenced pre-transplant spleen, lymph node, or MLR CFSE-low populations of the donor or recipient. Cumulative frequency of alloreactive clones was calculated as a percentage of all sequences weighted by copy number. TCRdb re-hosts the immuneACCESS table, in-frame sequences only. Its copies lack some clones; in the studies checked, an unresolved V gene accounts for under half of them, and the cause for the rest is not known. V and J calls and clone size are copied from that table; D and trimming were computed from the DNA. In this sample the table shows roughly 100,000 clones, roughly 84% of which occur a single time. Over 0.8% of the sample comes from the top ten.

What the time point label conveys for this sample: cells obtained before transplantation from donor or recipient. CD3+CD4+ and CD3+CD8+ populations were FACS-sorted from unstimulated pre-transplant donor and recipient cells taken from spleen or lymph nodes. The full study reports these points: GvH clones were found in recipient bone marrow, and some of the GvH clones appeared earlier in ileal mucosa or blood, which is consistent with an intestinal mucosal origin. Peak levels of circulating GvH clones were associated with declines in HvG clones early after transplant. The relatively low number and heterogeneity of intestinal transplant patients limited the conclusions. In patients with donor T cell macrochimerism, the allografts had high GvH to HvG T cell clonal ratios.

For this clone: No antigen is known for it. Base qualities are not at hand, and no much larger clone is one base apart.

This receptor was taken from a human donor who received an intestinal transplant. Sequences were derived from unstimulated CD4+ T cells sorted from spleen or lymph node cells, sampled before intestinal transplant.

Here the CDR3 is given as CASRLAAGGSYSNQPQHF. The nucleotides are TGTGCAAGTCGCTTAGCGGCAGGGGGCTCATATAGCAATCAGCCCCAGCATTTT. The rearranged segments are TRBV12-2 and TRBJ1-5; the DNA was not compared with TRBD1, the D call given in the table. TRBV12-2 is assigned pseudogene status. The CDR3 has 18 amino acids, counting the end cysteine and phenylalanine. Only CDR3 DNA is held: 54 bases, read in frame from base 1.